This TCR beta chain comes out of a study of blood T cell repertoires in COVID-19. Across the whole study: Some COVID-19 samples were acute and others convalescent; all came from the United States, Italy and Spain. PBMCs, B-cell-depleted T cells, or T cells provided the cDNA or gDNA that made up the material.

This clone was counted only a few times. In the source study's methods: Amplified reference gene primers provided the basis for estimating nucleated cell counts. Measured with immunoSEQ multiplex PCR; TCRdb has only the in-frame clones, and not every one. That table is the source of V, J and clone size, and D and trimming were worked out from the DNA. The sample gives around 100,000 clones, 70% to 90% of which show up once; 3% to 3.5% is in the top ten. The V and J ends lost 2 bases and 8 bases respectively, with 13 bases between them. Germline V lookup: CDR1 SGHVS, CDR2 FQNEAQ. The CDR3 is 15 amino acids.

The J gene is TRBJ1-6, the V gene TRBV7-8; the D gene is possibly TRBD1 (5 bases). The specimen sequenced was peripheral blood. The clonotype comes from a man over 45 in a cohort sampled during active COVID-19. The CDR3 bases are TGTGCCAGCAGCTTAACGGGAGGGGTAGATTCACCCCTCCACTTT. Its translation is CASSLTGGVDSPLHF.